This T cell receptor (beta chain) was identified in a study of cytomegalovirus exposure and HLA in healthy donors. Background on the study: There were 100 million to 120 million unique TCR beta sequences, drawn from about 179 million T cells, in an earlier analysis.

Study outcomes and limitations: A later analysis linked a missense DCLRE1C variant to TCR beta V- and J-gene trimming.

The CDR3 is 15 amino acids. Germline-derived CDR1 and CDR2 are SGHAT and FQNNGV. After removal of 1 base from V and 8 bases from J, the junction contained 9 bases not matched to a gene. Researchers ran the PCR with 60 Vbeta and 13 Jbeta primers. Clones were sequenced by immunoSEQ multiplex PCR, and TCRdb holds only the in-frame ones, with some missing. The profile covers roughly 180,000 clones, with about 9.4% appearing a single time and approximately 1.4% taken by the ten largest. Comment on this clone: Its antigen is currently unknown.

The clonotype originates from a woman in her 30s in good health and CMV-seropositive. The sample consisted of PBMCs. The V call is TRBV11-2, the J call TRBJ1-2, with 8 nucleotides matching TRBD1. The CDR3, as DNA: TGTGCCAGCAGCTTAGTTAGGACAGGGAGCAGGGGCTACACCTTC. As protein: CASSLVRTGSRGYTF.